One and the same sample provided the 25 T cell receptor beta chains below, sequenced in a study of blood T cell repertoires in COVID-19. Generated by immunoSEQ multiplex PCR, the TCRdb table keeps only in-frame clones and is missing some. The table has 35,000 to 55,000 clones, 80% to 90% seen once; the top ten hold about 13%. The sequencing sample was made of peripheral blood. These receptor sequences come from a woman between 65 and 79 years old in a cohort sampled during active COVID-19.

This chain links TRBV18 with TRBJ2-1; TRBD1 is a possible D gene (6 bases). From germline, CDR1 is KGHSH and CDR2 LQKENI. Trimming removed 6 bases from V and 12 bases from J, with 27 bases in between. The CDR3 runs 16 residues. The CDR3 region has the DNA TGTGCCAGCTCCCCAGGGGTGACGGGGTCTCAAGTGGGGCAGTTCTTC. Protein: CASSPGVTGSQVGQFF.

This chain joins TRBV28 and TRBJ1-5; a weak D match, TRBD1 (5 bases). Germline V gene sequence: CDR1 MDHEN, CDR2 SYDVKM. Trimming took 4 bases from V and 6 from J, leaving 7 bases between them. The CDR3 totals 12 residues. The CDR3 coding sequence is TGTGCCAGCAGTTCGGACATTCAGCCCCAGCATTTT. Encoded protein: CASSSDIQPQHF.

This clone was counted a single time. This rearrangement joins TRBV9 to TRBJ1-1; 10 bases fit TRBD1. Trimming at V came to 0 bases and at J to 5 bases, leaving 1 base not matched to a gene. The germline V gene encodes CDR1 SGDLS and CDR2 YYNGEE. The CDR3 totals 14 residues. CDR3: CASSVGGQGTEAFF. The CDR3 DNA sequence: TGTGCCAGCAGCGTAGGGGGACAGGGGACTGAAGCTTTCTTT.

V is TRBV7-6 and J is TRBJ2-7; 10 bases agree with TRBD1. This CDR3 region has 15 residues. V gave up 5 bases and J gave up 3 bases; unmatched junction bases: 7. Looked up from germline, CDR1 is SGHVS and CDR2 is FNYEAQ. This CDR3 is CASSPGTGVGYEQYF. The CDR3 DNA is TGTGCCAGCAGCCCTGGGACAGGGGTAGGCTACGAGCAGTACTTC.

This clone was seen a single time. The chain has TRBV28 and TRBJ1-4; D remains ambiguous. The CDR3 is 15 amino acids. The germline V gene has CDR1 MDHEN and CDR2 SYDVKM. Trimming cost V 4 bases and J 5 bases, with 14 bases left between them. CDR3 coding DNA: TGTGCCAGCAGTTCGACCCGGAGATCCAATGAAAAACTGTTTTTT. Encoded protein: CASSSTRRSNEKLFF.

This chain links TRBV15 with TRBJ2-7, with 9 bases aligning to TRBD1. The CDR3 is made up of 18 amino acids. Per germline, CDR1 LNHNV and CDR2 YYDKDF (reference sequence). V dropped 1 base and J dropped 2; count of bases not matched to a gene: 12. CDR3 coding DNA: TGTGCCACCAGCAGAGCTCGGACAGGGGCTGGAGAGACCTACGAGCAGTACTTC. As protein: CATSRARTGAGETYEQYF.

The V gene is TRBV28, the J gene TRBJ1-5; the D gene is possibly TRBD1 (5 bases). There are 15 residues in the CDR3. Trimming pared 2 bases from V and 5 bases from J, leaving 13 bases between. Looked up from germline, CDR1 is MDHEN and CDR2 is SYDVKM. DNA of the CDR3: TGTGCCAGCAGTTTAGGCGGGGGAGGCTATCAGCCCCAGCATTTT. Its translation: CASSLGGGGYQPQHF.

The chain is built from TRBV19 and TRBJ2-1; 8 nucleotides agree with TRBD2. V was pared by 1 base and J by 4 bases, with 3 bases of the junction left unmatched. Germline loops: CDR1 LNHDA, CDR2 SQIVND (reference sequence). This CDR3 is 15 amino acids long. The CDR3, as DNA: TGTGCCAGTAGTATAGGGGTAGCGGGATACAATGAGCAGTTCTTC. Residues: CASSIGVAGYNEQFF.

In DNA, the CDR3 is TGCAGCGGAACTAGCGGACAAGAGACCCAGTACTTC. Residues: CSGTSGQETQYF. V and J are TRBV29-1 and TRBJ2-5; TRBD2 matches at 8 bases. Germline assignment: CDR1 SQVTM and CDR2 ANQGSEA. CDR3 length: 12 residues. V trimming: 7 bases; J trimming: 2 bases; junction bases outside the gene matches: 3.

The CDR3 DNA follows: TGTGCCAGCAGTGCCCGGGACAGGGAGTGGGAGCAGTACTTC. The encoded protein is CASSARDREWEQYF. This chain uses TRBV28 with TRBJ2-7; 9 bases are shared with TRBD1. The CDR3 is 14 amino acids. Germline lookup yields CDR1 MDHEN and CDR2 SYDVKM. J was trimmed by 7 bases and V by 5 bases; bases with no gene match: 9.

The genes are TRBV5-4 and TRBJ1-1; D gene uncertain. Germline CDR1 SGHNT, CDR2 YYREEE (reference sequence). Deletions cut 4 bases from V and 0 bases from J, with 10 bases between. There are 14 residues in the CDR3. The CDR3 loop reads CASSVSTVNTEAFF. In DNA, the CDR3 is TGTGCCAGCAGCGTCTCCACAGTGAACACTGAAGCTTTCTTT.

This chain joins TRBV15 and TRBJ2-7, with 10 bases fitting TRBD1. The CDR3 is 15 residues long. Germline assignment: CDR1 LNHNV and CDR2 YYDKDF (reference sequence). V shed 4 bases and J 3 bases; nucleotides not matched to a gene: 6. The CDR3 DNA reads as TGTGCCACCAGCACCGCAGGACAGGGGGTCTACGAGCAGTACTTC. It translates to CATSTAGQGVYEQYF.

This rearrangement joins TRBV18 to TRBJ1-1, with a possible D match to TRBD1 (5 bases). The germline CDR1 and CDR2 sequences are KGHSH and LQKENI. The ends were cut back, 0 bases at V and 9 bases at J, with 11 bases in the middle. CDR3 size: 13 residues. The CDR3 loop is CASSPPGGGQAFF. The CDR3, as DNA: TGTGCCAGCTCACCACCGGGGGGGGGACAAGCTTTCTTT.

This sequence joins TRBV6-1 and TRBJ1-3; a possible D gene is TRBD1 (5 bases). The CDR3 totals 13 residues. From germline, CDR1 is MNHNS and CDR2 SASEGT. The germline V and J ends were trimmed by 3 bases and 5 bases, with 8 bases remaining between them. The CDR3 is CASSEGPRNTIYF. The CDR3 region has the DNA TGTGCCAGCAGTGAGGGGCCTCGAAACACCATATATTTT.

This clone came up once. The chain links TRBV18 to TRBJ2-5, with D uncertain. V dropped 6 bases and J dropped 2 bases, with 16 bases sitting between them. The CDR3 extends over 15 amino acids. Germline lookup yields CDR1 KGHSH and CDR2 LQKENI. CDR3: CASSNTASPQETQYF. The CDR3, as DNA: TGTGCCAGCTCTAATACAGCCTCCCCTCAAGAGACCCAGTACTTC.

The V and J genes are TRBV7-2 and TRBJ2-7; the D gene is possibly TRBD1 (6 bases). The CDR3 loop spans 13 amino acids. V gave up 5 bases and J gave up 6 bases, with 14 bases separating them. Germline values: CDR1 SGHTA, CDR2 FQGNSA. The CDR3 is CASSLGTPSEQYF. CDR3 sequence (DNA): TGTGCCAGCAGCCTTGGGACACCCTCCGAGCAGTACTTC. The whole variable domain, remainder taken from reference TRBV7-2 and TRBJ2-7, is GAGVSQSPSNKVTEKGKDVELRCDPISGHTALYWYRQSLGQGLEFLIYFQGNSAPDKSGLPSDRFSAERTGGSVSTLTIQRTQQEDSAVYLCASSLGTPSEQYFGPGTRLTVT.

The chain combines TRBV27 with TRBJ1-2, with 9 nucleotides matching TRBD1. This CDR3 has 15 residues. CDR1 is MNHEY, CDR2 SMNVEV, per germline (reference sequence). Germline trimming cut 6 bases from V and 7 bases from J; bases unmatched to any gene: 12. This CDR3 is CASSPGTGKAGGYTF. The CDR3 bases are TGTGCCAGCAGCCCCGGGACAGGGAAAGCTGGTGGCTACACCTTC.

V and J are TRBV5-1 and TRBJ2-7; 8 bases agree with TRBD2. The V segment lost 0 bases and the J segment 1 base; nucleotides outside the gene matches: 0. Germline assignment: CDR1 SGHRS and CDR2 YFSETQ. This CDR3 region has 14 residues. CDR3 region: CASSLVAGSYEQYF. The CDR3 bases are TGCGCCAGCAGCTTGGTAGCGGGGTCCTACGAGCAGTACTTC.

The chain couples TRBV3-1 (or the pseudogene TRBV3-2) to TRBJ2-3; maybe TRBD2 (5 bases). The germline V and J ends were trimmed by 8 bases and 4 bases, with 10 bases remaining between them. Germline loops: CDR1 LGHDT, CDR2 YNNKEL (reference sequence). This CDR3 spans 12 amino acids. CDR3 sequence: CASGSSSDTQYF. As DNA, the CDR3 is TGTGCCAGCGGGAGTAGTTCAGATACGCAGTATTTT.

This chain connects TRBV30 to TRBJ2-2, with 7 nucleotides matching TRBD1. The trim removed 8 bases at V and 6 bases at J, leaving 9 bases unmatched. The CDR3 has 13 amino acids. Germline assignment: CDR1 GTSNPN and CDR2 SVGIG (reference sequence). In DNA, the CDR3 is TGTGCCCGATCCCGAGGACAGGCCGGGGAGCTGTTTTTT. Residues: CARSRGQAGELFF.

This clone was detected only once. J is TRBJ1-1 and V is TRBV3-1 (or the pseudogene TRBV3-2); a possible D gene is TRBD1 (6 bases). The V end was cut by 2 bases, the J end by 0 bases, with 13 bases between. Germline V gives CDR1 LGHDT, CDR2 YNNKEL (reference sequence). The CDR3 is made up of 16 amino acids. CDR3 DNA sequence: TGTGCCAGCAGCCAACGCCGACAGGCAATGAACACTGAAGCTTTCTTT. This translates into CASSQRRQAMNTEAFF.

The chain links TRBV24-1 to TRBJ2-3; D is unresolved. This CDR3 comprises 15 residues. V gave up 3 bases and J gave up 1 base, with 10 bases separating them. From germline, CDR1 is KGHDR and CDR2 SFDVKD. In DNA, the CDR3 is TGTGCCACCAGTGATCCAGACGGAGGCACAGATACGCAGTATTTT. Protein product: CATSDPDGGTDTQYF.

The gene calls are TRBV28 and TRBJ2-7; D gene unclear. CDR3 size: 15 residues. V was trimmed by 4 bases and J by 7 bases, leaving 20 bases between them. From germline, CDR1 is MDHEN and CDR2 SYDVKM. CDR3 sequence (DNA): TGTGCCAGCAGTTCATATTCGACGGAGCTTTTTGAGCAGTACTTC. Residues: CASSSYSTELFEQYF.

The sample holds a few counts of this clone. This sequence joins TRBV7-9 and TRBJ2-7, with 9 bases fitting TRBD1. J lost 3 bases, V lost 4 bases, and 4 bases had no gene match. This CDR3 contains 14 residues. Germline V CDR1 and CDR2: SEHNR, FQNEAQ (reference sequence). The CDR3 sequence is CASSWDRVLYEQYF. CDR3 nucleotide sequence: TGTGCCAGCAGCTGGGACAGGGTCCTCTACGAGCAGTACTTC.

The chain recombines TRBV5-4 with TRBJ2-5; 12 bases fit TRBD2. Germline CDR1 reads SGHNT; CDR2 reads YYREEE (reference sequence). Trimming took 5 bases from V and 5 from J; bases not matched to a gene: 7. The CDR3 length is 15 residues. CDR3 sequence: CASSLTSGSRETQYF. The CDR3 DNA is TGTGCCAGCAGTCTGACTAGCGGGAGTCGGGAGACCCAGTACTTC. The full variable domain, completed using reference TRBV5-4 and TRBJ2-5, is ETGVTQSPTHLIKTRGQQVTLRCSSQSGHNTVSWYQQALGQGPQFIFQYYREEENGRGNFPPRFSGLQFPNYSSELNVNALELDDSALYLCASSLTSGSRETQYFGPGTRLLVL.